This T cell receptor beta chain appears in the sequencing data of a study of sequential checkpoint blockade in melanoma. The method was immunoSEQ multiplex PCR; TCRdb's version includes in-frame clones alone and lacks a portion of them. The table shows 13,000 to 15,000 clones, with over 50% occurring only once. Treatment indicated: randomized to nivolumab then ipilimumab (arm A) or the reverse (arm B). Sorted cells were live CD3+CD8+, lacking CD19 and CD56, from PBMCs. The sequence was collected from a human donor with melanoma. This material consisted of CD8+ T cells sorted from blood (inferred from file names), taken from a patient given nivolumab and ipilimumab in sequence.

The CDR3 spells CASRDAGGTEAFF. The DNA of the CDR3 is TGTGCCAGCAGGGACGCAGGGGGTACTGAAGCTTTCTTT. This sequence joins TRBV28 and TRBJ1-1; 7 nucleotides line up with TRBD1. CDR1 and CDR2 from the germline V gene are MDHEN and SYDVKM. The ends lost 6 bases at V and 5 bases at J; junction bases unmatched: 6. This CDR3 is 13 amino acids long.